The 27 T cell receptor beta chains given below trace back to one sample, sequenced in a study of T-cell memory formation after mild COVID-19. TCRdb passed the 5' RACE reads through MiXCR, listing each CDR3 protein once. The sample contains approximately 560,000 distinct CDR3 sequences, about 18% of which appear only once. The sample taken for sequencing was PBMCs or a T cell subset sorted from them (not recorded which). The receptor source for this set is an adult woman who had mild COVID-19 (a few samples of this study predate the infection). Cell type and time point are not known.

V gene TRBV10-2 combines with J gene TRBJ2-7; weak D call: TRBD1 (5 bases). V lost 4 bases, J lost 3 bases, and 7 bases lay in between. The germline gives CDR1 WSHSY, CDR2 SAAADI. The length of the CDR3 is 12 residues. This chain's CDR3 is CASSGQNYEQYF. CDR3 in DNA: TGCGCCAGCAGTGGACAGAACTACGAGCAGTACTTC.

This clonotype was recorded a few times. This sequence joins TRBV7-9 and TRBJ2-1, with a possible D match to TRBD2 (6 bases). The CDR3 covers 16 residues. Germline CDR1 reads SEHNR; CDR2 reads FQNEAQ (reference sequence). Trimming stripped 5 bases from V and 7 bases from J, with 21 bases between. CDR3 region: CASSPQKGLTGNEQFF. CDR3 DNA sequence: TGTGCCAGCAGCCCACAAAAGGGACTTACGGGGAATGAGCAGTTCTTC.

CDR3 nucleotide sequence: TGCAGCGTCGACAGGGGACAGAGCACTGAAGCTTTCTTT. Translated, it gives CSVDRGQSTEAFF. The chain combines TRBV29-1 with TRBJ1-1; 8 bases line up with TRBD1. The CDR3 spans 13 residues. The germline gives CDR1 SQVTM, CDR2 ANQGSEA. J gave up 4 bases and V 6 bases, and 7 bases lay outside the gene matches.

J is TRBJ1-2 and V is TRBV6-6; D is possibly TRBD1 (5 bases). This CDR3 has 15 amino acids. V was pared by 0 bases and J by 5 bases, with 13 bases between. Germline values: CDR1 MNHNY, CDR2 SVGAGI (reference sequence). The CDR3 region has the DNA TGTGCCAGCAGTTACTCGACCGGGACCGAATATGGCTACACCTTC. It is translated as CASSYSTGTEYGYTF.

The sample holds a few counts of this clonotype. The chain employs TRBV6-6 and TRBJ2-3; D gene ambiguous. Germline CDR1 is MNHNY and CDR2 is SVGAGI (reference sequence). The CDR3 runs to 15 residues. Deletions cut 4 bases from V and 1 base from J, with 12 bases between. Written as DNA, the CDR3 is TGTGCCAGCAGTTTAGGCCAGGCCCGCACAGATACGCAGTATTTT. Amino acid sequence: CASSLGQARTDTQYF.

This clonotype came up many times. This chain links TRBV12-3 or TRBV12-4 with TRBJ1-5; D gene unclear. Trimming stripped 7 bases from V and 2 bases from J, with 9 bases between. The CDR3 covers 13 residues. In DNA form, the CDR3 reads TGTGCCAGCACCAAGTTGGGCAATCAGCCCCAGCATTTT. Its protein is CASTKLGNQPQHF.

Written as DNA, the CDR3 is TGTGCCACCAGTGACGCCGACCCGGGGGCCAAGGGCTACACCTTC. Its protein is CATSDADPGAKGYTF. The chain recombines TRBV24-1 with TRBJ1-2, with D perhaps TRBD1 (6 bases). Germline V gene sequence: CDR1 KGHDR, CDR2 SFDVKD. V lost 4 bases, J lost 8 bases, and 19 bases lay in between. The CDR3 has 15 residues.

This clonotype has just a few counts. The rearrangement links TRBV7-9 to TRBJ2-7; perhaps D is TRBD1 or TRBD2 (5 bases each). Trimming left V 5 bases short and J 2 bases short, with 19 bases between. This CDR3 contains 16 residues. Germline V gene sequence: CDR1 SEHNR, CDR2 FQNEAQ (reference sequence). The CDR3 region is CASSPSQIRDAYEQYF. CDR3 nucleotides: TGTGCCAGCAGCCCCTCCCAAATTCGGGACGCCTACGAGCAGTACTTC. Variable domain in full (rest from reference TRBV7-9 and TRBJ2-7): DTGVSQNPRHKITKRGQNVTFRCDPISEHNRLYWYRQTLGQGPEFLTYFQNEAQLEKSRLLSDRFSAERPKGSFSTLEIQRTEQGDSAMYLCASSPSQIRDAYEQYFGPGTRLTVT.

At least ten counts were recorded for this clonotype. The CDR3, as DNA: TGCGCCAGCAGCTTGGGTATCCTGGGCAGGGCAAGCTCCTACGAGCAGTACTTC. It specifies CASSLGILGRASSYEQYF. This chain connects TRBV5-1 to TRBJ2-7, with D perhaps TRBD1 (5 bases). The CDR3 consists of 18 residues. The germline V gene encodes CDR1 SGHRS and CDR2 YFSETQ. V lost 0 bases to trimming and J lost 0 bases, with 19 bases between them. Together with reference TRBV5-1 and TRBJ2-7, the CDR3 gives the full variable domain: KAGVTQTPRYLIKTRGQQVTLSCSPISGHRSVSWYQQTPGQGLQFLFEYFSETQRNKGNFPGRFSGRQFSNSRSEMNVSTLELGDSALYLCASSLGILGRASSYEQYFGPGTRLTVT.

The chain is built from TRBV5-1 and TRBJ2-1; D is unclear. Germline CDR1 and CDR2: SGHRS and YFSETQ. Trimming removed 4 bases from V and 7 bases from J, with 15 bases in between. This CDR3 has 14 amino acids. In DNA form, the CDR3 reads TGCGCCAGCAGCCCACGTGAACCGGAAAATGAGCAGTTCTTC. Its protein is CASSPREPENEQFF.

This clonotype was counted a few times. The J gene is TRBJ2-3, the V gene TRBV20-1, with D possibly being TRBD2 (6 bases). CDR3 length equals 14 residues. In germline, CDR1 is DFQATT, CDR2 SNEGSKA (reference sequence). The V and J ends lost 5 bases and 1 base respectively, with 13 bases between them. The CDR3 DNA reads TGCAGTGCTTGGAGGGAATCAGGCACAGATACGCAGTATTTT. This codes for CSAWRESGTDTQYF.

The chain combines TRBV7-9 with TRBJ1-1, with 7 bases fitting TRBD1. The CDR3 extends over 12 amino acids. Germline-derived CDR1 and CDR2 are SEHNR and FQNEAQ (reference sequence). DNA for the CDR3: TGTGGGCTGACAGGGATTAACACTGAAGCTTTCTTT. This sequence encodes CGLTGINTEAFF.

The sample holds a few counts of this clonotype. CDR3 protein: CASSLSLGGSSPLHF. The CDR3 DNA is TGTGCCAGCAGTTTATCGTTAGGGGGCAGTTCACCCCTCCACTTT. The chain employs TRBV27 and TRBJ1-6; 7 bases match TRBD1. CDR3 size: 15 residues. After removal of 0 bases from V and 9 bases from J, the junction contained 5 bases not matched to a gene. Germline V gives CDR1 MNHEY, CDR2 SMNVEV (reference sequence).

Of note for this clonotype: Given the absence of the conserved phenylalanine or tryptophan at the CDR3 end, a read error is likely. This chain joins TRBV14 and TRBJ2-5; 10 nucleotides align to TRBD1. CDR1 and CDR2 (germline): SGHDN, FVKESK. Unmatched junction bases numbered 4, after V lost 1 base and J lost 5 bases. This CDR3 is 15 amino acids long. CDR3 in DNA: TGTGCCAGCAGCCAAGGACAGGGGGCTCGGGAGACCCAGTACTTA. This codes for CASSQGQGARETQYL.

CDR3 region: CASSQYRQDTYGYTF. CDR3 coding DNA: TGTGCCAGCAGTCAGTATAGACAGGATACCTATGGCTACACCTTC. The chain carries TRBV12-3 or TRBV12-4 and TRBJ1-2, with D possibly TRBD1 on 6 matching bases. The CDR3 length is 15 residues. Trimming shortened V by 5 bases and J by 4 bases, and 17 bases separated the two germline ends.

This clonotype was seen only a few times. The chain employs TRBV19 and TRBJ2-7; 8 nucleotides match TRBD2. The CDR3 has 15 amino acids. Germline CDR1 and CDR2: LNHDA and SQIVND (reference sequence). V lost 5 bases and J lost 3; bases outside the gene matches: 9. This CDR3 is CASSWTSPPIYEQYF. In DNA, the CDR3 is TGTGCCAGTAGTTGGACTAGCCCACCGATCTACGAGCAGTACTTC.

V and J are TRBV3-1 and TRBJ2-2, with 8 bases fitting TRBD1. The CDR3 is 17 amino acids. V shed 4 bases and J 6 bases; nucleotides not matched to a gene: 13. Germline CDR1 is LGHDT and CDR2 is YNNKEL (reference sequence). CDR3 nucleotide sequence: TGTGCCAGCAGCCCGCTCTACCTTGACAGGGGTCCCGGGGAGCTGTTTTTT. Translation gives CASSPLYLDRGPGELFF.

The V call is TRBV13, the J call TRBJ2-1, with TRBD1 matching 8 bases. Germline V lookup: CDR1 PRHDT, CDR2 FYEKMQ (reference sequence). This CDR3 region has 14 residues. V was clipped by 1 base and J by 7 bases; unmatched bases: 3. CDR3 DNA: TGTGCCAGCAGCTTAGTGCAGGGGGCAAATGAGCAGTTCTTC. Translated: CASSLVQGANEQFF.

This clonotype was seen a few times. V usage is TRBV5-1 and J usage is TRBJ2-3; 9 bases agree with TRBD1. The CDR3 sequence is 16 residues long. Germline V gene data show CDR1 as SGHRS and CDR2 as YFSETQ. J gave up 1 base and V 6 bases, and 9 bases lay outside the gene matches. The CDR3 reads CASNHGQGWGTDTQYF. The CDR3 region has the DNA TGCGCCAGCAACCATGGACAGGGGTGGGGCACAGATACGCAGTATTTT.

The V gene is TRBV7-3, the J gene TRBJ2-2, with 8 bases aligning to TRBD2. V dropped 2 bases and J dropped 5; count of bases not matched to a gene: 10. CDR3 length: 17 residues. The V gene's germline CDR1 is SGHTA and CDR2 FQGTGA. This CDR3 reads CASSLQSSGGRTGELFF. CDR3 sequence (DNA): TGTGCCAGCAGCTTACAGTCCAGCGGGGGACGGACCGGGGAGCTGTTTTTT.

There are many counts of this clonotype. The rearrangement links TRBV12-3 or TRBV12-4 to TRBJ2-7, with 7 bases matching TRBD1. There are 14 residues in the CDR3. Germline trimming cut 6 bases from V and 3 bases from J; bases unmatched to any gene: 8. CDR3 region: CASRPGQQLYEQYF. DNA of the CDR3: TGTGCCAGCAGACCGGGACAGCAACTCTACGAGCAGTACTTC.

This clonotype was counted between two and nine times. The CDR3 protein is CASSIDRLNTEAFF. The CDR3, as DNA: TGTGCCAGTAGTATCGACAGGTTGAACACTGAAGCTTTCTTT. The rearrangement uses TRBV19 and TRBJ1-1, with TRBD1 as a possible D gene (6 bases). CDR3 length: 14 amino acids. Trimming took 3 bases from V and 0 from J, leaving 8 bases between them. Germline-derived CDR1 and CDR2 are LNHDA and SQIVND (reference sequence). Looking up the rest from reference TRBV19 and TRBJ1-1 gives the full variable domain: DGGITQSPKYLFRKEGQNVTLSCEQNLNHDAMYWYRQDPGQGLRLIYYSQIVNDFQKGDIAEGYSVSREKKESFPLTVTSAQKNPTAFYLCASSIDRLNTEAFFGQGTRLTVV.

This clonotype was recorded a few times. The rearrangement uses TRBV5-1 and TRBJ1-4, with TRBD1 matching 7 bases. This CDR3 spans 15 amino acids. Per germline, CDR1 SGHRS and CDR2 YFSETQ. Germline trimming cut 4 bases from V and 4 bases from J; bases unmatched to any gene: 7. CDR3 residues: CASSLETGSNEKLFF. CDR3 sequence (DNA): TGCGCCAGCAGCCTGGAGACAGGGAGTAATGAAAAACTGTTTTTT.

At least ten counts were recorded for this clonotype. The chain is built from TRBV2 and TRBJ2-7; possible D gene TRBD2, 6 bases. Deletions cut 4 bases from V and 5 bases from J, with 9 bases between. The germline V gene encodes CDR1 SNHLY and CDR2 FYNNEI. CDR3 length equals 12 residues. CDR3 DNA sequence: TGTGCCAGCAGTGTTCTAGCGAACGAGCAGTACTTC. Amino acids: CASSVLANEQYF. Complete variable domain (other parts from reference TRBV2 and TRBJ2-7): EPEVTQTPSHQVTQMGQEVILRCVPISNHLYFYWYRQILGQKVEFLVSFYNNEISEKSEIFDDQFSVERPDGSNFTLKIRSTKLEDSAMYFCASSVLANEQYFGPGTRLTVT.

The J gene is TRBJ2-1, the V gene TRBV19, with D perhaps being TRBD1 or TRBD2 (6 bases each). This CDR3 is 16 amino acids long. Trimming took off 7 bases at V and 2 bases at J, with 18 bases between the two ends. CDR1 is LNHDA and CDR2 is SQIVND in the germline V gene (reference sequence). The CDR3 nucleotides read TGTGCCAGTACCCCCTTCGGGGGCGGGGCCTACAATGAGCAGTTCTTC. Protein product: CASTPFGGGAYNEQFF. The whole variable domain, filled in from reference TRBV19 and TRBJ2-1, reads DGGITQSPKYLFRKEGQNVTLSCEQNLNHDAMYWYRQDPGQGLRLIYYSQIVNDFQKGDIAEGYSVSREKKESFPLTVTSAQKNPTAFYLCASTPFGGGAYNEQFFGPGTRLTVL.

The chain uses TRBV5-1 and TRBJ2-7, with D possibly being TRBD1 (7 bases). The V gene lost 0 bases and the J gene lost 2 bases, with 12 bases spanning the gap. CDR1 is SGHRS and CDR2 is YFSETQ in the germline V gene. CDR3 length equals 15 residues. The CDR3 DNA sequence: TGCGCCAGCAGCTTGGATGGCAGGGGGGCCTACGAGCAGTACTTC. Its protein product is CASSLDGRGAYEQYF.

The V and J genes are TRBV19 and TRBJ2-3; 12 nucleotides align to TRBD2. CDR1 LNHDA and CDR2 SQIVND come from the germline V gene (reference sequence). The CDR3 extends over 18 amino acids. The trim removed 5 bases at V and 1 base at J, leaving 10 bases unmatched. This CDR3 is CASSGGLAGYGGTDTQYF. The CDR3 DNA is TGTGCCAGTAGTGGAGGACTAGCGGGGTATGGTGGCACAGATACGCAGTATTTT.